This entry features one T cell receptor (beta chain) sequence. Its antigen is unidentified. The CDR3 loop spans 14 amino acids. Germline-derived CDR1 and CDR2 are SGHAT and FQNNGV. Unmatched junction bases numbered 6, after V lost 5 bases and J lost 6 bases. The PCR had 60 Vbeta and 13 Jbeta primers. Generated by immunoSEQ multiplex PCR, the TCRdb table keeps only in-frame clones and is missing some. The sample holds 150,000 to 200,000 clones, about 88% seen once. This entry belongs to a study of cytomegalovirus exposure and HLA in healthy donors. Study-wide results and limits: Reports showed the classifier diagnosing cytomegalovirus status with high specificity and sensitivity. While the bulk of TCR sequences proved rare, some public TCRs turned up in many donors. TCR beta V segments were, for the most part, productive about 87% or about 30% of the time in an earlier analysis. In all likelihood, a cluster of highly shared sequence variants was a sequencing artifact.

The chain couples TRBV11-2 to TRBJ1-4; 7 bases fit TRBD1. The receptor was isolated from a woman under 30 in good health and CMV-seronegative. The sequenced material came from PBMCs. As DNA, the CDR3 is TGTGCCAGCAGCAAACAGGGGTACGATGAAAAACTGTTTTTT. The encoded protein is CASSKQGYDEKLFF. Drawing the rest from reference TRBV11-2 and TRBJ1-4, the complete variable domain is EAGVAQSPRYKIIEKRQSVAFWCNPISGHATLYWYQQILGQGPKLLIQFQNNGVVDDSQLPKDRFSAERLKGVDSTLKIQPAKLEDSAVYLCASSKQGYDEKLFFGSGTQLSVL.